This T cell receptor beta chain was documented in a study of ipilimumab plus nivolumab after autologous stem cell transplantation. Findings and caveats of the study: TCR repertoire, Treg phenotype and gut microbiota reportedly support more study of this approach.

Between the trimmed V and J ends, which lost 0 bases and 1 base, there was a span of 5 bases. The CDR3 runs to 14 residues. Germline CDR1 KGHSY, CDR2 FQNENV. Turning to this clone: As yet, its antigen is unknown.

TCRdb's table, derived via immunoSEQ multiplex PCR, lists solely in-frame clones and lacks some. The sample records 15,000 to 20,000 clones, 81% being singletons. The chain combines TRBV16 with TRBJ2-3; no reliable D call. The origin of this receptor is a male donor with diffuse large B-cell lymphoma. The sequencing used PBMCs, collected in a trial of ipilimumab plus nivolumab as post-transplant consolidation. The CDR3 bases are TGTGCCAGCAGCCAATCAGGGCGCACAGATACGCAGTATTTT. Its protein product is CASSQSGRTDTQYF.